The following is a T cell receptor (beta chain) sequence with its context. The CDR3 runs 14 residues. Germline CDR1 and CDR2: MNHEY and SVGAGI. After removal of 2 bases from V and 2 bases from J, the junction contained 1 base not matched to a gene. Here immunoSEQ multiplex PCR was the method, and the copy in TCRdb shows in-frame clones only, minus some. The table has 350,000 or so clones, around nine tenths seen once. Cohort allocation depended upon clinical history that participants reported. This specimen comes from a study of blood T cell repertoires in COVID-19. Source material: PBMCs or T cells enriched from blood (not recorded which). The chain couples TRBV6-5 to TRBJ2-3; 7 bases fit TRBD2. The source of this sequence is a woman aged 30 to 39 who had been exposed to COVID-19. Here the CDR3 reads CASSYGTNTDTQYF. Written as DNA, the CDR3 is TGTGCCAGCAGTTACGGGACTAACACAGATACGCAGTATTTT.